Detailed here is one T cell receptor beta chain. Using immunoSEQ multiplex PCR, the repertoire was profiled, and TCRdb retains in-frame clones only, with some absent. The table includes tens of thousands of clones, under 95% detected once. The sample originates from a study of OX40 agonist ivuxolimab in advanced cancers. Across the whole study: Partial responses were achieved by three patients: one hepatocellular carcinoma, two cutaneous melanoma.

The junction had 8 bases not matched to a gene; V was cut back by 5 bases and J by 10 bases. This CDR3 is built from 15 residues. The germline V gene encodes CDR1 SGHNT and CDR2 YENEEA. Sequencing was performed on CD4+ or CD8+ T cells sorted from blood, taken in a trial of the OX40 agonist ivuxolimab. V and J are TRBV11-3 and TRBJ2-1, with 13 nucleotides matching TRBD2. This TCR came from an adult with an advanced solid tumor such as melanoma, head and neck, liver or kidney cancer. The CDR3 here is CASSGRTSGSQEQFF. The CDR3 DNA follows: TGTGCCAGCAGCGGTCGGACTAGCGGGAGTCAAGAGCAGTTCTTC.